What follows are 10 T cell receptor beta chains derived from one specimen sequenced in a study of T cell responses to AZD1222 COVID-19 vaccine. Sequencing used immunoSEQ multiplex PCR; TCRdb keeps in-frame clones, though not all of them. The sample records around 140,000 clones, over 85% being singletons. The sequenced sample was peripheral blood, obtained on day 0 of AZD1222 vaccination. All receptors come from an adult in good health.

The genes are TRBV4-1 and TRBJ2-7; possibly TRBD1 for D (5 bases). The CDR3 runs 15 residues. Trimming pared 1 base from V and 2 bases from J, leaving 12 bases between. Per germline, CDR1 MGHRA and CDR2 YSYEKL. This CDR3 is CASSQVAQGPYEQYF. The CDR3 DNA reads as TGCGCCAGCAGCCAAGTCGCGCAGGGCCCCTACGAGCAGTACTTC.

The chain employs TRBV7-8 and TRBJ2-1; tentative D call: TRBD1 (5 bases). CDR3 length: 14 amino acids. CDR1 is SGHVS, CDR2 FQNEAQ, per germline. The V end lost 2 bases, the J end lost 6 bases, and 11 bases lay between the germline ends. CDR3 sequence (DNA): TGTGCCAGCAGCTTATCCAGGGTCCCCAATGAGCAGTTCTTC. Amino acids: CASSLSRVPNEQFF.

The chain carries TRBV19 and TRBJ2-1, with 8 bases identical to TRBD2. The CDR3 length is 16 residues. J lost 7 bases, V lost 4 bases, and 12 bases had no gene match. The germline V gene has CDR1 LNHDA and CDR2 SQIVND (reference sequence). The CDR3 nucleotides read TGTGCCAGTAGTAGATTAACAGCGGGAGAAGGTAATGAGCAGTTCTTC. Residues: CASSRLTAGEGNEQFF.

The chain joins TRBV7-2 to TRBJ1-5; maybe TRBD1 (5 bases). Per the germline V gene, CDR1 is SGHTA and CDR2 is FQGNSA. The CDR3 is 15 residues long. V was shortened by 1 base and J by 6 bases, with 13 bases between the two germline ends. This chain's CDR3 is CASSLGFGGFQPQHF. The CDR3 DNA reads TGTGCCAGCAGCTTAGGGTTCGGGGGGTTTCAGCCCCAGCATTTT. Full variable domain (outside the CDR3, taken from reference TRBV7-2 and TRBJ1-5): GAGVSQSPSNKVTEKGKDVELRCDPISGHTALYWYRQSLGQGLEFLIYFQGNSAPDKSGLPSDRFSAERTGGSVSTLTIQRTQQEDSAVYLCASSLGFGGFQPQHFGDGTRLSIL.

The J gene is TRBJ1-2, the V gene TRBV4-1, with no clear D. CDR3 size: 16 residues. V was pared by 0 bases and J by 4 bases, with 15 bases between. Germline CDR1 reads MGHRA; CDR2 reads YSYEKL. Here the CDR3 reads CASSQDLVWELYGYTF. As DNA, the CDR3 is TGCGCCAGCAGCCAAGATCTTGTTTGGGAGCTCTATGGCTACACCTTC.

This chain joins TRBV28 and TRBJ1-6; no reliable D call. V lost 5 bases to trimming and J lost 7 bases, with 12 bases between them. The germline V gene has CDR1 MDHEN and CDR2 SYDVKM. The CDR3 sequence is 14 residues long. The CDR3 sequence: CASSTDGRNSPLHF. The CDR3 DNA is TGTGCCAGCAGTACGGACGGAAGGAATTCACCCCTCCACTTT.

This chain links TRBV7-9 with TRBJ1-5; 12 positions agree with TRBD1. CDR1 and CDR2 from the germline V gene are SEHNR and FQNEAQ (reference sequence). The CDR3 is 15 residues long. Unmatched junction bases numbered 5, after V lost 5 bases and J lost 6 bases. The DNA of the CDR3 is TGTGCCAGCAGCCACGGGACAGGGGGCGGTCAGCCCCAGCATTTT. It encodes CASSHGTGGGQPQHF.

Worth noting for this clone: This sample also contains other DNA sequences that code for the same CDR3. V usage is TRBV7-3 and J usage is TRBJ1-1, with a tentative D call TRBD1 (6 bases). The CDR3 covers 13 residues. Trimming pared 6 bases from V and 1 base from J, leaving 9 bases between. Per germline, CDR1 SGHTA and CDR2 FQGTGA. The DNA for the CDR3 is TGTGCCAGCAGTTTGGACAGGAACACTGAAGCTTTCTTT. Translating it yields CASSLDRNTEAFF.

This chain joins TRBV6-5 and TRBJ2-5; D call uncertain. The V end lost 2 bases, the J end lost 5 bases, and 3 bases lay between the germline ends. Germline V gene lookup returns CDR1 MNHEY and CDR2 SVGAGI. The CDR3 is made up of 11 amino acids. The CDR3 coding sequence is TGTGCCAGCAGTTACAGCGAGACCCAGTACTTC. It translates to CASSYSETQYF.

This chain links TRBV2 with TRBJ2-3; no firm D call. The length of the CDR3 is 14 residues. Germline V gene data show CDR1 as SNHLY and CDR2 as FYNNEI. Trimming took 8 bases from V and 2 from J, leaving 14 bases between them. The CDR3 DNA follows: TGTGCCAGCGGATTTGTGGGCGACACAGATACGCAGTATTTT. Translation gives CASGFVGDTDTQYF.